The rows below give T cell receptor beta chains drawn from one sample of a study of tumor-infiltrating lymphocytes in primary liver carcinoma. MiXCR, applied by TCRdb to the multiplex PCR reads, yields one record per CDR3 protein. The sample contains 80,000 or so distinct CDR3 sequences, 69% of which appear only once. The sample was tumor-adjacent normal liver tissue. These receptors were collected from a man in his forties or fifties with primary liver carcinoma and hepatitis B virus infection. The CDR3 runs from the conserved cysteine through the conserved F or W. D genes are given only for firm matches. Clone size is shown for a subset of rows, as once, few, many or a class of expanded clone.

j_gene	v_gene	abundance	d_gene	CDR3nt	CDR3aa
TRBJ2-7	TRBV20-1	-	TRBD2	TGCAGTGCGCGAAGGACAACCAGGACTAGCGGGAACTACGAGCAGTACTTC	CSARRTTRTSGNYEQYF
TRBJ1-6	TRBV6-5	-	-	TGTGCCAGGAGTTTACGGGCGGTTTCACCGCTCCACTTT	CARSLRAVSPLHF
TRBJ2-7	TRBV19	-	-	TGTGCCAGTAGTATATCCCCGGACTTGAGCTCCTACGAGCAGTACTTC	CASSISPDLSSYEQYF
TRBJ2-3	TRBV4-1	once	-	TGTGCCAGCAGCCAGGGCTCGATAGGGGCTACGCAGTATTTT	CASSQGSIGATQYF
TRBJ1-1	TRBV12-3/TRBV12-4	many	-	TGTGCCAGCAGTTTAAAGGGCGACACTGAAGCTTTCTTT	CASSLKGDTEAFF
TRBJ2-7	TRBV11-2	-	-	TGTGCCAGCAGCTTGGGTTTAGGGGCGGGGTTGAACGAGCAGTACTTC	CASSLGLGAGLNEQYF
TRBJ2-3	TRBV10-3	-	TRBD2	TGTGCCATCAGTAACATAGCGGGATCAGATACGCAGTATTTT	CAISNIAGSDTQYF
TRBJ1-2	TRBV10-2	-	-	TGCACCAGTAGTGAGGGCTTAGTGTCGGGGGGTAGCCGAAGAATGGGTTATGGCTACACCTTC	CTSSEGLVSGGSRRMGYGYTF
TRBJ2-1	TRBV6-1	-	TRBD2	TGTGCCAGCATAAGTGTTAGCGGGCGGAATGAGCAGTTATTC	CASISVSGRNEQLF
TRBJ1-5	TRBV6-1	many	-	TGTGCCAGCAGTGAGGCGAGGGAAAAGGCGCCCCAGCATTTT	CASSEAREKAPQHF
TRBJ2-3	TRBV10-3	-	-	TGTGCCATCAGTGATCAAGATACGCGGTGTTTT	CAISDQDTRCF
TRBJ2-1	TRBV4-1	-	-	TGCGCCAGCAATCAAGCGACGGCCTACGAGCAGTTCTTC	CASNQATAYEQFF
TRBJ2-2	TRBV24-1	-	-	TGTGCCACCAGTTTATCTTCCGGGGAGCTGTTCTTT	CATSLSSGELFF
TRBJ2-5	TRBV28	-	-	TGTGCCAACAGTTTCCTTGACAGGCGCGGGACCCAGTACTTC	CANSFLDRRGTQYF
TRBJ2-2	TRBV12-3/TRBV12-4	-	-	TGTGCCAGCAGTTCAGGGCAGGGGAGAGTGGTCGGGGAGCTGTTTTTT	CASSSGQGRVVGELFF
TRBJ2-5	TRBV6-6	many	-	TGTGCCAGCAGTTACTCGCCAGGACAAGAGACCCAGTACTTC	CASSYSPGQETQYF
TRBJ2-2	TRBV6-1	-	-	TGTGCCAGCAGTGAGAGGACAGACACCGGGGAGCTGTTGTTT	CASSERTDTGELLF
TRBJ2-7	TRBV13	-	TRBD2	TGTGCCTGCAGCCAGCGGACTAGTAAGAGGTCCTACGAGCAGTACTTC	CACSQRTSKRSYEQYF
TRBJ1-1	TRBV6-2/TRBV6-3	-	TRBD1	TGTGCCAGCAGACGAGCCGACAGGGGGGGGAACACAGAAGCTTTCTTT	CASRRADRGGNTEAFF
TRBJ2-5	TRBV28	-	TRBD2	TGTGCCAGCACTGGAGCGGGAGTAAAAAAGACCCAGTACTTC	CASTGAGVKKTQYF
TRBJ2-7	TRBV6-2/TRBV6-3	-	TRBD2	TGTGGCAGCAGTCACCCGGGGCTAGCGGGAAACTACGAGCAGTACTTC	CGSSHPGLAGNYEQYF
TRBJ2-7	TRBV10-3	-	TRBD2	TGTGCCGCCGGGACTAGCGGGAGTTACGAACAGTGCTTC	CAAGTSGSYEQCF
TRBJ2-2	TRBV29-1	-	-	TGCAGCGTCCTCTGTCCGGGACCCATCGGGGAGCTGTTTTTT	CSVLCPGPIGELFF
TRBJ2-2	TRBV14	-	-	TGTGTAAGCAGCCACAGAAGGACGGGACTCACCGGGGAGCTGTTTTTT	CVSSHRRTGLTGELFF
TRBJ1-1	TRBV30	-	-	TGTGCCTGGGCTAAAAGGGCTAAAGCTTTTTTT	CAWAKRAKAFF
TRBJ2-7	TRBV29-1	few	-	TGCAGCGTAGGGGACTTACCTGTCTGGGAGCAGTACTTC	CSVGDLPVWEQYF
TRBJ2-1	TRBV6-2/TRBV6-3	-	TRBD1	TGTGCCAGCAGTTCGGGAGAGGGGACAGGGGTGGCTAGTGAGCAGCTCTTC	CASSSGEGTGVASEQLF
TRBJ2-2	TRBV5-1	many	TRBD2	TGCGCCAGCAGCTTGGGTTCCCTAGCGGGAGAAGGAGCCGGGGAGCTGTTTTTT	CASSLGSLAGEGAGELFF
TRBJ2-1	TRBV6-7	few	-	TGTGCTAGCAGTTACCCGGCTAGTGGGAATTTTAGCTCCTACAATGAGCAGTTCTTC	CASSYPASGNFSSYNEQFF
TRBJ1-1	TRBV4-2	-	-	TGTGCCAGCAGCCAACGGGCAGGGGTAAGCACTGAAGCTTTCTTT	CASSQRAGVSTEAFF
TRBJ2-1	TRBV5-4	few	TRBD2	TGTGCTAGCAGCCTTAGCGGGAGGAAGGATGAGCGGTTCTTC	CASSLSGRKDERFF
TRBJ2-2	TRBV6-2/TRBV6-3	-	-	TGTGGCAGCAGCTGGACATGGGATACCGGGGAGCTGTTTTTT	CGSSWTWDTGELFF
TRBJ1-5	TRBV6-2/TRBV6-3	-	-	TGTGCCAGCAGTTTCACCCTACAGGGTAGGAGTTATCAGCCCCAGCATTTT	CASSFTLQGRSYQPQHF
TRBJ1-3	TRBV6-5	-	-	TGTGCCAGCCGTTACTCGAGGCCGAACTCTGGAAACACCATATATTTT	CASRYSRPNSGNTIYF